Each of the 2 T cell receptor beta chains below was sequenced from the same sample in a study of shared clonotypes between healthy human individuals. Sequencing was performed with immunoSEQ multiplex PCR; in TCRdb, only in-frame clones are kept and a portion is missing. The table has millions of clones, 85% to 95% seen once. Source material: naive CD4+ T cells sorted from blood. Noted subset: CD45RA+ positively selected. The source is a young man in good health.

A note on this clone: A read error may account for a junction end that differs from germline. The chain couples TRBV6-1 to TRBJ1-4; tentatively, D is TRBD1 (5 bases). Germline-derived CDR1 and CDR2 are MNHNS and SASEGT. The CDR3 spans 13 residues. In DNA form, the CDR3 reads TGTGCCAGCAGTGCCGAAGGCCGGACAAGCTTGGGTTTT. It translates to CASSAEGRTSLGF.

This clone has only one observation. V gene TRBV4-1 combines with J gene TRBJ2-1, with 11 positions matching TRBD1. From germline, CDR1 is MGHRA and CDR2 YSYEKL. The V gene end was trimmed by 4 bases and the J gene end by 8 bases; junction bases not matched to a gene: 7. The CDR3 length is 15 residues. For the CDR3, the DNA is TGCGCCAGCAGCCCCCGGACAGGGGGCGGGGATGAGCAGTTCTTC. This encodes CASSPRTGGGDEQFF.